This entry lists 26 T cell receptor beta chains sequenced from one sample in a study of brain T cells in children with intractable seizures. Data came from immunoSEQ multiplex PCR; TCRdb stores just in-frame clones and leaves some out. The sample records 62,000 or so clones, approximately 95% being singletons. Material: peripheral blood, obtained at surgery. All receptors come from a boy younger than two with focal cortical dysplasia and intractable seizures.

The CDR3: CASKPPCGRANEKLFF. For the CDR3, the DNA is TGCGCCAGCAAGCCGCCTTGTGGCCGGGCTAATGAAAAACTGTTTTTT. The gene calls are TRBV23-1 and TRBJ1-4; no clear D gene. TRBV23-1 falls under the ORF class, with uncertain function. V dropped 7 bases and J dropped 3 bases, with 18 bases sitting between them. The CDR3 has 16 amino acids.

This rearrangement joins TRBV6-1 to TRBJ2-2; perhaps TRBD1 as D (5 bases). Deletions cut 3 bases from V and 7 bases from J, with 12 bases between. The germline V gene has CDR1 MNHNS and CDR2 SASEGT. The CDR3 length is 14 residues. The CDR3 reads CASSEPQGDGELFF. As DNA, the CDR3 is TGTGCCAGCAGTGAGCCTCAGGGCGACGGGGAGCTGTTTTTT.

The CDR3: CASTPLPRAGELFF. CDR3 in DNA: TGTGCCAGTACCCCACTTCCCCGGGCCGGGGAGCTGTTTTTT. The chain is built from TRBV19 and TRBJ2-2; D is undetermined. V gave up 7 bases and J gave up 6 bases, with 15 bases separating them. CDR1 LNHDA and CDR2 SQIVND come from the germline V gene (reference sequence). This CDR3 contains 14 residues. Variable domain in full (rest from reference TRBV19 and TRBJ2-2): DGGITQSPKYLFRKEGQNVTLSCEQNLNHDAMYWYRQDPGQGLRLIYYSQIVNDFQKGDIAEGYSVSREKKESFPLTVTSAQKNPTAFYLCASTPLPRAGELFFGEGSRLTVL.

The V and J genes are TRBV10-2 and TRBJ2-2; 12 bases are a match to TRBD2. The V gene end was trimmed by 6 bases and the J gene end by 6 bases; junction bases not matched to a gene: 2. Germline V lookup: CDR1 WSHSY, CDR2 SAAADI. CDR3 length equals 14 residues. The CDR3 sequence: CASRTSGGAGELFF. The CDR3 region has the DNA TGCGCCAGCAGGACTAGCGGGGGCGCCGGGGAGCTGTTTTTT.

The rearrangement uses TRBV6-2 or TRBV6-3 and TRBJ2-1; 7 bases are shared with TRBD2. In germline, CDR1 is MNHEY, CDR2 SVGEGT. With 2 bases clipped from V and 8 bases from J, the junction kept 6 bases outside the gene matches. The CDR3 runs 14 residues. The CDR3 coding sequence is TGTGCCAGCAGTTACATCTCCAGCGGGGATGAGCAGTTCTTC. It encodes CASSYISSGDEQFF.

This clone was seen a handful of times. The chain combines TRBV19 with TRBJ1-2; D uncertain. There are 12 residues in the CDR3. The germline V and J ends were trimmed by 4 bases and 8 bases, with 11 bases remaining between them. Germline V gene sequence: CDR1 LNHDA, CDR2 SQIVND (reference sequence). The CDR3 loop is CASSTSRRGYTF. CDR3 sequence (DNA): TGTGCCAGTAGTACTTCGCGTAGGGGCTACACCTTC.

CDR3 region: CASSLPGLTYEQYF. The CDR3 bases are TGTGCCAGCAGCTTGCCGGGACTCACCTACGAGCAGTACTTC. The chain carries TRBV7-2 and TRBJ2-7, with a possible D match to TRBD2 (6 bases). V lost 3 bases to trimming and J lost 2 bases, with 11 bases between them. CDR1 SGHTA and CDR2 FQGNSA come from the germline V gene. The CDR3 length is 14 residues. The complete variable domain, with remaining parts taken from reference TRBV7-2 and TRBJ2-7, reads GAGVSQSPSNKVTEKGKDVELRCDPISGHTALYWYRQSLGQGLEFLIYFQGNSAPDKSGLPSDRFSAERTGGSVSTLTIQRTQQEDSAVYLCASSLPGLTYEQYFGPGTRLTVT.

V is TRBV4-2 and J is TRBJ2-1, with 9 positions matching TRBD2. Per the germline V gene, CDR1 is LGHNA and CDR2 is YNFKEQ. Trimming removed 1 base from V and 1 base from J; junction bases left unmatched: 8. The CDR3 loop spans 18 amino acids. The CDR3 here is CASSQAPTSGRSYNEQFF. DNA for the CDR3: TGTGCCAGCAGCCAAGCCCCGACTAGCGGCAGGTCCTACAATGAGCAGTTCTTC.

The chain couples TRBV27 to TRBJ2-2; 9 bases align to TRBD1. Germline loops: CDR1 MNHEY, CDR2 SMNVEV (reference sequence). Trimming cost V 10 bases and J 4 bases; bases outside gene matches: 13. The CDR3 extends over 16 amino acids. CDR3 protein: CATPPLQGASTGELFF. CDR3 DNA sequence: TGTGCCACCCCTCCGCTACAGGGGGCGAGCACCGGGGAGCTGTTTTTT.

The genes are TRBV9 and TRBJ2-3, with D hard to call. The length of the CDR3 is 14 residues. CDR1 is SGDLS, CDR2 YYNGEE, per germline. Trimming left V 1 base short and J 6 bases short, with 12 bases between. The CDR3 loop reads CASSVNSRWDTQYF. Here the CDR3 DNA reads TGTGCCAGCAGCGTAAACAGCAGGTGGGATACGCAGTATTTT.

J is TRBJ2-2 and V is TRBV6-2 or TRBV6-3, with 9 bases matching TRBD2. V lost 5 bases and J lost 7; bases outside the gene matches: 8. Germline-derived CDR1 and CDR2 are MNHEY and SVGEGT. CDR3 size: 15 residues. This chain's CDR3 is CASSLTSGASGELFF. CDR3 DNA sequence: TGTGCCAGCAGTCTGACTAGCGGAGCGAGCGGGGAGCTGTTTTTT.

The V and J genes are TRBV6-6 and TRBJ2-5; maybe TRBD2 (7 bases). V was shortened by 7 bases and J by 1 base, with 13 bases between the two germline ends. The CDR3 has 14 amino acids. Germline CDR1 reads MNHNY; CDR2 reads SVGAGI (reference sequence). CDR3 protein: CASTRGGGQETQYF. CDR3 nucleotides: TGTGCCAGCACCCGAGGGGGGGGCCAAGAGACCCAGTACTTC.

J is TRBJ1-2 and V is TRBV6-2 or TRBV6-3, with 7 bases matching TRBD1. CDR1 is MNHEY and CDR2 is SVGEGT in the germline V gene. V gave up 6 bases and J gave up 8 bases; unmatched junction bases: 15. The CDR3 runs to 15 residues. The CDR3 region is CASSHEARGAFGYTF. The CDR3 DNA reads TGTGCCAGCAGCCATGAGGCCAGGGGGGCTTTCGGCTACACCTTC.

The chain combines TRBV19 with TRBJ2-7, with D possibly being TRBD1 (5 bases). The CDR3 covers 17 residues. Trimming cost V 7 bases and J 5 bases, with 27 bases left between them. Germline loops: CDR1 LNHDA, CDR2 SQIVND (reference sequence). CDR3 DNA: TGTGCCAGTACCGATTTGTTCGACAGTGCCATCCCTCACGAGCAGTACTTC. Amino acids: CASTDLFDSAIPHEQYF.

This chain links TRBV18 with TRBJ2-3, with 8 bases matching TRBD2. CDR3 size: 18 residues. V lost 3 bases, J lost 4 bases, and 15 bases stayed unmatched. CDR1 is KGHSH and CDR2 is LQKENI in the germline V gene. Here the CDR3 reads CASSPNPRGGSEADTQYF. Written as DNA, the CDR3 is TGTGCCAGCTCACCCAATCCCCGGGGGGGCTCTGAGGCAGATACGCAGTATTTT.

The table lists this clone with a count of one. The chain joins TRBV5-1 to TRBJ2-1; 13 bases line up with TRBD2. Per germline, CDR1 SGHRS and CDR2 YFSETQ. The CDR3 is 15 amino acids. Trimming removed 4 bases from V and 8 bases from J; junction bases left unmatched: 6. Here the CDR3 DNA reads TGCGCCAGCAGCCCCGGACTAGCGGGAGAGGATGAGCAGTTCTTC. Translating gives CASSPGLAGEDEQFF.

V gene TRBV6-5 combines with J gene TRBJ2-1, with D tentatively TRBD1 or TRBD2 (5 bases each). V lost 6 bases and J lost 2, with 14 bases in between. CDR3 length: 15 amino acids. Germline assignment: CDR1 MNHEY and CDR2 SVGAGI. In nucleotides, the CDR3 is TGTGCCAGCAGCCCGGTCGGGGCGGCCTACAATGAGCAGTTCTTC. Protein product: CASSPVGAAYNEQFF.

This clone was found once. The chain links TRBV19 to TRBJ2-1, with TRBD2 matching over 9 bases. With 0 bases clipped from V and 7 bases from J, the junction kept 7 bases outside the gene matches. Germline CDR1 LNHDA, CDR2 SQIVND (reference sequence). The CDR3 runs to 16 residues. The CDR3 here is CASSIEAGGSGNEQFF. The CDR3, as DNA: TGTGCCAGTAGTATAGAGGCGGGAGGGAGTGGGAATGAGCAGTTCTTC. The entire variable domain, with the rest obtained from reference TRBV19 and TRBJ2-1, is as follows: DGGITQSPKYLFRKEGQNVTLSCEQNLNHDAMYWYRQDPGQGLRLIYYSQIVNDFQKGDIAEGYSVSREKKESFPLTVTSAQKNPTAFYLCASSIEAGGSGNEQFFGPGTRLTVL.

This rearrangement joins TRBV6-5 to TRBJ2-7, with 11 bases that match TRBD2. The germline V gene has CDR1 MNHEY and CDR2 SVGAGI. The junction had 8 bases not matched to a gene; V was cut back by 11 bases and J by 5 bases. There are 13 residues in the CDR3. CDR3 region: CAGEIAGGNEQYF. For the CDR3, the DNA is TGTGCCGGAGAGATAGCGGGGGGGAACGAGCAGTACTTC.

The rearrangement uses TRBV27 and TRBJ2-7; 7 bases are shared with TRBD1. The V segment lost 5 bases and the J segment 2 bases; nucleotides outside the gene matches: 21. CDR3 length: 19 residues. Germline loops: CDR1 MNHEY, CDR2 SMNVEV (reference sequence). CDR3 amino acids: CASSPGQVRWRYYAYEQYF. DNA of the CDR3: TGTGCCAGCAGTCCCGGACAGGTACGATGGCGGTACTACGCCTACGAGCAGTACTTC.

The rearrangement links TRBV4-2 to TRBJ2-3, with a tentative D call TRBD2 (6 bases). CDR1 is LGHNA and CDR2 is YNFKEQ in the germline V gene. The CDR3 is 13 amino acids. The V end lost 3 bases, the J end lost 9 bases, and 13 bases lay between the germline ends. CDR3 protein: CASSQRDVETQYF. The DNA for the CDR3 is TGTGCCAGCAGCCAGCGGGACGTCGAGACGCAGTATTTT.

The chain uses TRBV3-1 (or the pseudogene TRBV3-2) and TRBJ2-5, with a weak D call TRBD2 (6 bases). V lost 6 bases, J lost 1 base, and 6 bases lay in between. This CDR3 has 12 amino acids. Germline CDR1 reads LGHDT; CDR2 reads YNNKEL (reference sequence). This chain's CDR3 is CASRGLQETQYF. The CDR3 DNA sequence: TGTGCCAGCAGGGGACTCCAAGAGACCCAGTACTTC.

The chain links TRBV25-1 to TRBJ1-2, with 10 bases aligning to TRBD1. The germline V gene has CDR1 MGHDK and CDR2 SYGVNS. V shed 4 bases, J shed 7 bases, and the junction held 15 bases outside the gene matches. CDR3 length equals 17 residues. The CDR3 bases are TGTGCCAGCAGTGCCTGGGACAGGGGAGCCCCTAGTTCTGGCTACACCTTC. Amino acids: CASSAWDRGAPSSGYTF.

The J gene is TRBJ2-5, the V gene TRBV7-2; no firm D call. V lost 2 bases and J 5 bases, leaving 3 bases between the germline ends. The germline CDR1 and CDR2 sequences are SGHTA and FQGNSA. The CDR3 length is 11 residues. CDR3 protein: CASSLFETQYF. CDR3 coding DNA: TGTGCCAGCAGCTTATTTGAGACCCAGTACTTC.

V usage is TRBV9 and J usage is TRBJ2-3; tentatively, D is TRBD2 (6 bases). V dropped 5 bases and J dropped 4 bases, with 8 bases sitting between them. The CDR3 contains 12 residues. The germline gives CDR1 SGDLS, CDR2 YYNGEE. In DNA form, the CDR3 reads TGTGCCAGCAGACTAGCCCCAGATACGCAGTATTTT. It is translated as CASRLAPDTQYF. Using reference TRBV9 and TRBJ2-3 for the parts outside the CDR3, the full variable domain is DSGVTQTPKHLITATGQRVTLRCSPRSGDLSVYWYQQSLDQGLQFLIQYYNGEERAKGNILERFSAQQFPDLHSELNLSSLELGDSALYFCASRLAPDTQYFGPGTRLTVL.

This sequence joins TRBV11-2 and TRBJ1-2; D unclear. The V end lost 0 bases, the J end lost 2 bases, and 1 base lay between the germline ends. CDR1 is SGHAT, CDR2 FQNNGV, per germline. This CDR3 region has 12 residues. The CDR3 region has the DNA TGTGCCAGCAGCTTAGACAACTATGGCTACACCTTC. This encodes CASSLDNYGYTF.